These 9 T cell receptor beta chains share one sample of origin, sequenced in a study of T-cell memory formation after mild COVID-19. Via MiXCR, TCRdb re-called the 5' RACE reads, giving one row per CDR3 protein. The sample has 100,000 to 120,000 distinct CDR3 sequences; around a fifth are singletons. Material for sequencing was PBMCs or a T cell subset sorted from them (not recorded which). The receptor source for this set is a man between 18 and 29 years old who had mild COVID-19 (a few samples of this study predate the infection). Cell type and time point are not known.

This clonotype has just a few counts. The chain has TRBV6-5 and TRBJ2-2; the D gene is possibly TRBD1 (5 bases). Germline V gene data show CDR1 as MNHEY and CDR2 as SVGAGI. V dropped 2 bases and J dropped 3 bases, with 10 bases sitting between them. The CDR3 covers 15 residues. The CDR3 protein is CASSYNRPYTGELFF. The CDR3 region has the DNA TGTGCCAGCAGTTACAACAGGCCCTACACCGGGGAGCTGTTTTTT.

The chain has TRBV6-2 or TRBV6-3 and TRBJ1-1, with 8 bases that match TRBD1. J was trimmed by 4 bases and V by 8 bases; bases with no gene match: 6. Germline loops: CDR1 MNHEY, CDR2 SVGEGT. There are 13 residues in the CDR3. CDR3 loop: CASRQGFGTEAFF. The CDR3 DNA reads as TGTGCCAGCCGACAGGGGTTCGGCACTGAAGCTTTCTTT.

The genes are TRBV27 and TRBJ2-7; possible D gene TRBD2, 6 bases. Looked up from germline, CDR1 is MNHEY and CDR2 is SMNVEV (reference sequence). The CDR3 has 13 amino acids. V shed 4 bases and J shed 3 bases, with 10 bases lying between them. In nucleotides, the CDR3 is TGTGCCAGCAGTTACATGACTAGCTACGAGCAGTACTTC. Translation gives CASSYMTSYEQYF.

This clonotype was recorded a few times. The CDR3 DNA reads as TGTGCCAGCAGTTTCGGCGACGCTAGCACAGATACGCAGTATTTT. This sequence encodes CASSFGDASTDTQYF. The chain carries TRBV12-3 or TRBV12-4 and TRBJ2-3; no definite D call. Trimming took 3 bases from V and 0 from J, leaving 10 bases between them. CDR3 length: 15 residues.

V gene TRBV4-3 combines with J gene TRBJ2-4, with 11 bases that match TRBD2. Germline CDR1 and CDR2: LGHNA and YSLEER. Unmatched junction bases numbered 5, after V lost 7 bases and J lost 6 bases. The CDR3 has 14 residues. For the CDR3, the DNA is TGCGCCAGCAAACAAACTAGCGGGGGAAACATTCAGTACTTC. Translated, it gives CASKQTSGGNIQYF.

This clonotype was seen a handful of times. The chain uses TRBV6-5 and TRBJ2-7, with TRBD1 matching over 10 bases. The CDR3 is 14 residues long. Losses at the gene ends were 0 bases for V and 5 bases for J; bases not matched to a gene: 1. Germline-derived CDR1 and CDR2 are MNHEY and SVGAGI. The CDR3 region has the DNA TGTGCCAGCAGTTACTCCGGGACAGGGGACGAGCAGTACTTC. Its protein product is CASSYSGTGDEQYF.

The V and J genes are TRBV4-3 and TRBJ2-7, with D possibly matching TRBD1 (6 bases). The V end lost 0 bases, the J end lost 5 bases, and 8 bases lay between the germline ends. The CDR3 length is 13 residues. Germline values: CDR1 LGHNA, CDR2 YSLEER. The CDR3: CASSQDKGDEQYF. The CDR3 DNA reads as TGCGCCAGCAGCCAAGATAAGGGGGACGAGCAGTACTTC.

This chain uses TRBV7-6 with TRBJ1-5; tentative D call: TRBD1 (6 bases). The CDR3 is made up of 16 amino acids. The germline V gene encodes CDR1 SGHVS and CDR2 FNYEAQ. Trimming stripped 1 base from V and 7 bases from J, with 17 bases between. As DNA, the CDR3 is TGTGCCAGCAGCTTAGGTCGACAGGAACGCGGGCAGCCCCAGCATTTT. Its protein is CASSLGRQERGQPQHF.

This clonotype turned up a few times. V usage is TRBV29-1 and J usage is TRBJ1-2, with D tentatively TRBD1 (5 bases). Trimming cost V 5 bases and J 5 bases, with 9 bases left between them. The CDR3 runs 11 residues. Germline CDR1 is SQVTM and CDR2 is ANQGSEA. The DNA of the CDR3 is TGCAGCGTTTGGGACCTTTATGGCTACACCTTC. This codes for CSVWDLYGYTF.